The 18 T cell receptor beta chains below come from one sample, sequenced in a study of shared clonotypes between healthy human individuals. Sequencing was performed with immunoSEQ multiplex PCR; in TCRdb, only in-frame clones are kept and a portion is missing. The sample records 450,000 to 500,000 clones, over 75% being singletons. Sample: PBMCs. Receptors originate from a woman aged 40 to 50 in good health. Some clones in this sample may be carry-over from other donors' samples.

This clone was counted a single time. The CDR3 spells CASSSGQHSYEQYF. CDR3 coding DNA: TGTGCCAGCAGCTCGGGACAGCACTCCTACGAGCAGTACTTC. J is TRBJ2-7 and V is TRBV7-2; 7 bases match TRBD1. This CDR3 contains 14 residues. Germline V gene sequence: CDR1 SGHTA, CDR2 FQGNSA. V dropped 4 bases and J dropped 0; count of bases not matched to a gene: 3.

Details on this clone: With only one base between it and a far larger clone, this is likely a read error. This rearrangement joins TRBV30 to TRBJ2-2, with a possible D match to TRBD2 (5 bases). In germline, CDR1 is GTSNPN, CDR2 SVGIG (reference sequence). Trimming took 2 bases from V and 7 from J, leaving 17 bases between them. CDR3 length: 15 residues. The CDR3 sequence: CAWSSERASVGELFF. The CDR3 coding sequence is TGTGCCTGGAGTAGCGAGAGGGCCTCAGTCGGGGAGCTGTTTTTT.

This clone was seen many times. CDR3 nucleotide sequence: TGTGCCAGTAGTACCGGGACAGGAAAAACCTACGAGCAGTACTTC. As protein: CASSTGTGKTYEQYF. The chain joins TRBV19 to TRBJ2-7; 8 nucleotides align to TRBD1. This CDR3 has 15 residues. Per the germline V gene, CDR1 is LNHDA and CDR2 is SQIVND (reference sequence). V lost 4 bases to trimming and J lost 2 bases; unmatched junction nucleotides: 7.

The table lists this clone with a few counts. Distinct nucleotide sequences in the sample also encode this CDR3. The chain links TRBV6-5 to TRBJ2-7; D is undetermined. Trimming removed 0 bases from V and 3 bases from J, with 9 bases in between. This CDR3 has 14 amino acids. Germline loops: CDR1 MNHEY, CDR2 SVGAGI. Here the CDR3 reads CASSYSARYYEQYF. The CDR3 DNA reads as TGTGCCAGCAGTTACTCGGCTCGCTACTACGAGCAGTACTTC.

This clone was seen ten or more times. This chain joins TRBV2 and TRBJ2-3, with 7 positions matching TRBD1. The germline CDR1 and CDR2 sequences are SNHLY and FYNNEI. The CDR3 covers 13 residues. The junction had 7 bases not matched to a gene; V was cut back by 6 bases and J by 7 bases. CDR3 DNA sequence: TGTGCCAGCAGACAGGGGCTGTTGAATACGCAGTATTTT. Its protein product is CASRQGLLNTQYF.

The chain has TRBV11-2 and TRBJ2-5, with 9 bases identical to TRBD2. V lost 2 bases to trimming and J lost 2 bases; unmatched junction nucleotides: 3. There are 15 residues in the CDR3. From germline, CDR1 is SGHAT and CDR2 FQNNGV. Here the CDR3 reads CASSLFLAGQETQYF. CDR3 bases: TGTGCCAGCAGCTTATTCCTAGCGGGACAAGAGACCCAGTACTTC.

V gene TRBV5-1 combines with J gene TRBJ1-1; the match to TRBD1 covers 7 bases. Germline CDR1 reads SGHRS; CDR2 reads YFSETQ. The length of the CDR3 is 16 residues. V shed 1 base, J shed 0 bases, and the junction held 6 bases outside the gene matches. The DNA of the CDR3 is TGCGCCAGCAGCTTGACAGGGGTAGGGATGAACACTGAAGCTTTCTTT. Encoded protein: CASSLTGVGMNTEAFF.

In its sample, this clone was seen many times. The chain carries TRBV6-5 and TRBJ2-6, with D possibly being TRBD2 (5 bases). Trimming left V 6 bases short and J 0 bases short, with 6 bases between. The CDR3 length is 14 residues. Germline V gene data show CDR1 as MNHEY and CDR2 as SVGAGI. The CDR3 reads CASSRDSGANVLTF. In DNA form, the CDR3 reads TGTGCCAGCAGCCGGGACTCTGGGGCCAACGTCCTGACTTTC.

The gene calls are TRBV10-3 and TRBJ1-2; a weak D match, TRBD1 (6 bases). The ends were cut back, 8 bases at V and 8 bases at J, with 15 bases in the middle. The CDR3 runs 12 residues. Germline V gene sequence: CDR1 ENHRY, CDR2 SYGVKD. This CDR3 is CAIGAGVGGYTF. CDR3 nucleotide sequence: TGTGCCATCGGCGCAGGGGTTGGCGGCTACACCTTC.

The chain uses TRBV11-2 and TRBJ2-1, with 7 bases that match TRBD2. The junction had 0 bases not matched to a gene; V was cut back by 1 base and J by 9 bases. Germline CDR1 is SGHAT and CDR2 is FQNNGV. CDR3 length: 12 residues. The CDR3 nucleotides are TGTGCCAGCAGCTTAGGCGGGGGTGAGCAGTTCTTC. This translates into CASSLGGGEQFF.

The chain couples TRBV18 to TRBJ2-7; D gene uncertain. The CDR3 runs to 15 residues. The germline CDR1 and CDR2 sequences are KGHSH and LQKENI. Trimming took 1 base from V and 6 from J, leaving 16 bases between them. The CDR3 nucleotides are TGTGCCAGCTCACCACGGACGGGCAGTTTGGGCGAGCAGTACTTC. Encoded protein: CASSPRTGSLGEQYF.

In DNA, the CDR3 is TGTGCCAGCAGCGGGGGAGGGGTCCACGAGCAGTACTTC. It specifies CASSGGGVHEQYF. This chain connects TRBV5-4 to TRBJ2-7; 7 positions match TRBD2. Germline assignment: CDR1 SGHNT and CDR2 YYREEE (reference sequence). The CDR3 is 13 amino acids. The V gene end was trimmed by 4 bases and the J gene end by 5 bases; junction bases not matched to a gene: 6.

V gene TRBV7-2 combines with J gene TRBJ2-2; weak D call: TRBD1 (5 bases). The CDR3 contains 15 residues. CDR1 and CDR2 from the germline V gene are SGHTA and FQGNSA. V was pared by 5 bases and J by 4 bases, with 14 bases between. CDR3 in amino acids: CASSPETVVTGELFF. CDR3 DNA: TGTGCCAGCAGCCCAGAGACAGTAGTCACCGGGGAGCTGTTTTTT.

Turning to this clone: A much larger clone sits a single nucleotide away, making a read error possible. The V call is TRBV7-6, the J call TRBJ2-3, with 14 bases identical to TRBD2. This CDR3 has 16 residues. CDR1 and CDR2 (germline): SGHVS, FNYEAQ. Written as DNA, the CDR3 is TGTGCCAGCAGCTCGGGACTAGCGGGAGTGGCAGATACGCAGTGTTTT. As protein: CASSSGLAGVADTQCF.

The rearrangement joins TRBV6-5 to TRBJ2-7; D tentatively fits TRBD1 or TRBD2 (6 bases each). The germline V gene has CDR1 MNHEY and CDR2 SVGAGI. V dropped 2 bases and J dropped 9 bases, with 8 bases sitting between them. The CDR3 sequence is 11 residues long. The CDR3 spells CASSYGGGQYF. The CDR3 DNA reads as TGTGCCAGCAGTTACGGAGGGGGGCAGTACTTC.

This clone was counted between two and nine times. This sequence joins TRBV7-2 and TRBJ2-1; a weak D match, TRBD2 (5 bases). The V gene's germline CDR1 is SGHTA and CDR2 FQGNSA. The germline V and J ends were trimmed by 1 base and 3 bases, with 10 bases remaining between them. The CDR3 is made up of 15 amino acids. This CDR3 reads CASSLDRTHYNEQFF. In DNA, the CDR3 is TGTGCCAGCAGCTTAGATCGGACTCACTACAATGAGCAGTTCTTC. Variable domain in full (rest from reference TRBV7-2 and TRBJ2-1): GAGVSQSPSNKVTEKGKDVELRCDPISGHTALYWYRQSLGQGLEFLIYFQGNSAPDKSGLPSDRFSAERTGGSVSTLTIQRTQQEDSAVYLCASSLDRTHYNEQFFGPGTRLTVL.

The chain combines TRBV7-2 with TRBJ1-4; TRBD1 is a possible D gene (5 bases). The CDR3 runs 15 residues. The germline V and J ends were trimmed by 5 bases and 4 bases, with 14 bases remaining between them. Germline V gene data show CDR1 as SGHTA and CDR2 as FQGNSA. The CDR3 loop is CASSPRTSNNEKLFF. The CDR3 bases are TGTGCCAGCAGCCCCCGGACAAGCAATAATGAAAAACTGTTTTTT.

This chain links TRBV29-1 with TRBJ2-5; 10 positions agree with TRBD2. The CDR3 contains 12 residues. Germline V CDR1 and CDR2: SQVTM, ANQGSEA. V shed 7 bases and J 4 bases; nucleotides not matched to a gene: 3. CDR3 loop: CSGAGGPETQYF. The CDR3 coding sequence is TGCAGCGGAGCGGGAGGGCCAGAGACCCAGTACTTC.